This T cell receptor beta chain emerged from a study of metastatic and nonmetastatic thyroid tumors. As for the study in general: Repertoires were compared across blood and tumor or nodule tissue from malignant and benign thyroid patients. Study conclusions and caveats: Significantly higher TCR beta diversity was reportedly seen in malignant thyroid tumors than benign nodules, in blood and tumor.

Before thyroid surgery, none of the patients had received any treatment. There are 12 residues in the CDR3. Germline V gene data show CDR1 as SNHLY and CDR2 as FYNNEI. Deletions cut 6 bases from V and 11 bases from J, with 11 bases between. For this clone: Its antigen is undetermined.

Original data processing: Clinicopathological groups of papillary thyroid cancer showed CDR3 differences that were used to build a distant-metastasis classifier. TCRdb reprocessed the PCR reads using MiXCR. These V and J calls rely on TCRdb rather than the paper's analysis. The sample carries under 25,000 clones, roughly 23% recorded once. The V and J genes are TRBV2 and TRBJ1-6; maybe TRBD1 (5 bases). The TCR comes from a female donor with papillary thyroid cancer or a benign thyroid nodule (not recorded which). Some clones in this sample may be carry-over from other donors' samples. Sequenced material: adjacent normal tissue. This CDR3 is CASRDAGAPLHF. The CDR3 nucleotides are TGTGCCAGCAGAGACGCGGGGGCACCCCTCCACTTT.